This is a list of T cell receptor beta chains from one sample in a study of blood T cell repertoires in COVID-19. Assay used: immunoSEQ multiplex PCR; TCRdb lists only in-frame clones, some missing. This repertoire shows almost 500,000 clones, about 85% found once; its top ten account for just over 8%. The specimen was PBMCs or T cells enriched from blood (not recorded which). Receptor source: a woman aged 55-69 years who had recovered from COVID-19. Both conserved end residues are part of each CDR3. D genes are given only for firm matches. Rows give clone size only sometimes, using once, few, many, or a class for an expanded clone.

DNA | CDR3 | size | J | D | V
TGTGCCAGCAGCCCCTCCCAGGGGGCTTACGAGCAGTACTTC | CASSPSQGAYEQYF | once | TRBJ2-7 | TRBD1 | TRBV11-2
TGCGCCAGCAGCCAAGCTGGACAGGGGAATACGCAGTATTTT | CASSQAGQGNTQYF | - | TRBJ2-3 | TRBD1 | TRBV4-1
TGTGCCAGCAGCGGAGCTGTGACCGCCGAAAAACTGTTTTTT | CASSGAVTAEKLFF | - | TRBJ1-4 | - | TRBV5-8
TGCGCCAGCAGCGAACCCAGGGGACGTTACGAAAAACTGTTTTTT | CASSEPRGRYEKLFF | - | TRBJ1-4 | - | TRBV5-1
TGTGCCATCAGTAACGGACAGAGCAATGAAAAACTGTTTTTT | CAISNGQSNEKLFF | - | TRBJ1-4 | - | TRBV10-3
TGTGCCAGCAGCTTAAGAGCGGGGGGGCCCGCAGATACGCAGTATTTT | CASSLRAGGPADTQYF | - | TRBJ2-3 | TRBD2 | TRBV5-4
TGTGCCAGTACCCCCGGAGGGTTAGGACAGCCCCAGCATTTT | CASTPGGLGQPQHF | few | TRBJ1-5 | - | TRBV19
TGTGCCAGCAGCGGCGGCATGGATGGCTACACCTTC | CASSGGMDGYTF | - | TRBJ1-2 | - | TRBV11-3
TGTGCTAGTCAGGCGTACAATGAGCAGTTCTTC | CASQAYNEQFF | - | TRBJ2-1 | - | TRBV12-5
TGTGCCAGCAGCCTCCGGGGACAGGGGGCTGCAGATACGCAGTATTTT | CASSLRGQGAADTQYF | - | TRBJ2-3 | TRBD1 | TRBV7-8
TGTGCCAGCAGTTTGGACAGGGGGAGCTACGAGCAGTACTTC | CASSLDRGSYEQYF | - | TRBJ2-7 | TRBD1 | TRBV2
TGTGCCAGCAGTTTAAAAAGAGGGAGCTCCTATAATTCACCCCTCCACTTT | CASSLKRGSSYNSPLHF | - | TRBJ1-6 | - | TRBV27
TGTGCCAGTAGTACCGGGACAGGATTTTATGGCTACACCTTC | CASSTGTGFYGYTF | - | TRBJ1-2 | TRBD1 | TRBV19
TGTGCCAGCAGCAACGGGACAACCCATGGCTACACCTTC | CASSNGTTHGYTF | - | TRBJ1-2 | - | TRBV7-9
TGTGCCAGCAGTGTGAGGACAGCTCGGGGGAACACTGAAGCTTTCTTT | CASSVRTARGNTEAFF | - | TRBJ1-1 | - | TRBV2
TGTGCCAGCAGTCACCCCCGGGGACAGTCCTACGAGCAGTACTTC | CASSHPRGQSYEQYF | - | TRBJ2-7 | TRBD1 | TRBV6-2/TRBV6-3
TGTGCCAGCAGCTCCCCCGGACAGGGTCCTTCCGGCTACACCTTC | CASSSPGQGPSGYTF | - | TRBJ1-2 | TRBD1 | TRBV7-2
TGCGCCAGCACCCCTCTAGCGGGGGGGCTGACAGATACGCAGTATTTT | CASTPLAGGLTDTQYF | - | TRBJ2-3 | TRBD2 | TRBV5-1
TGTGCCAGTAGTATAACCCAGGGCGGTTCACCCCTCCACTTT | CASSITQGGSPLHF | - | TRBJ1-6 | - | TRBV19
TGCGCCAGCAGCTTGGTTCCCCCCGACACTGAAGCTTTCTTT | CASSLVPPDTEAFF | - | TRBJ1-1 | - | TRBV5-1
TGCGCCAGCAGTCGGGACAGCGGGCGCGAGGCTTTCTTT | CASSRDSGREAFF | - | TRBJ1-1 | TRBD1 | TRBV5-1
TGTGCCAGCAGTGAAAACAGGGGTAGCAATCAGCCCCAGCATTTT | CASSENRGSNQPQHF | - | TRBJ1-5 | TRBD1 | TRBV2
TGTGCCAGTGAACAGACAGGGGAAGCTTTCTTT | CASEQTGEAFF | many | TRBJ1-1 | TRBD1 | TRBV19
TGTGCCAGCAGTGATCAGGGGGCGAATTCACCCCTCCACTTT | CASSDQGANSPLHF | - | TRBJ1-6 | TRBD1 | TRBV2
TGTGCTAGTGGTTTGGCCAACGGGGGGAAGGTAAACATTCAGTACTTC | CASGLANGGKVNIQYF | - | TRBJ2-4 | TRBD2 | TRBV12-5
TGTGCCAGCAGTTACTCGGACAGGGCTAACTATGGCTACACCTTC | CASSYSDRANYGYTF | once | TRBJ1-2 | TRBD1 | TRBV6-5
TGTGCCACCAGTGTACCGGGACAGGTGGAAAACACCATATATTTT | CATSVPGQVENTIYF | - | TRBJ1-3 | TRBD1 | TRBV24-1
TGTGCCAGCAGCCGACCAGCCGGGACCTACGAGCAGTACTTC | CASSRPAGTYEQYF | - | TRBJ2-7 | - | TRBV7-9
TGTGCCAGCAGCCATCGGGACAGGGGACGTACCGGGGAGCTGTTTTTT | CASSHRDRGRTGELFF | once | TRBJ2-2 | TRBD1 | TRBV14
TGTGCCAGCAGCCTTGGGGGGGGGCTTGGCTACACCTTC | CASSLGGGLGYTF | - | TRBJ1-2 | - | TRBV28
TGTGCCTGGAGTCTCGGAGCGGGGGGCGCCGGAGATACGCAGTATTTT | CAWSLGAGGAGDTQYF | - | TRBJ2-3 | TRBD2 | TRBV30
TGTGCCAGCTCACCACCGGGGTCAGCAGGGAAGGCCGAGCAGTTCTTC | CASSPPGSAGKAEQFF | many | TRBJ2-1 | - | TRBV18
TGTGCCAGCAGCGTAGACGGACAGGGGGCAGGTTCACCCCTCCACTTT | CASSVDGQGAGSPLHF | - | TRBJ1-6 | TRBD1 | TRBV9
TGTGCCATCAGTGGCCTGCGGGGGAACCAGCCCCAGCATTTT | CAISGLRGNQPQHF | - | TRBJ1-5 | - | TRBV10-3
TGTGCCAGCATCAAGGGGGCACAAGAGACCCAGTACTTC | CASIKGAQETQYF | few | TRBJ2-5 | TRBD1 | TRBV6-5
TGTGCCAGTAGTAGGGACAGGGTGACTGAAGCTTTCTTT | CASSRDRVTEAFF | - | TRBJ1-1 | TRBD1 | TRBV19
TGTGCCATCAGTGATGTGGGTCCCCAGGGCAATGAGCAGTTCTTC | CAISDVGPQGNEQFF | - | TRBJ2-1 | - | TRBV10-3
TGTGCCAGCAGTTCCAAAGGACATCACTATGGCTACACCTTC | CASSSKGHHYGYTF | once | TRBJ1-2 | - | TRBV27
TGTGCCAGCAGCTTCGGGGATGGGGCTAATGAAAAACTGTTTTTT | CASSFGDGANEKLFF | - | TRBJ1-4 | - | TRBV7-9
TGTGCCAGCACCTTAAGGGGGACAGGGTTCTCGTCTGGGGCCAACGTCCTGACTTTC | CASTLRGTGFSSGANVLTF | - | TRBJ2-6 | TRBD1 | TRBV7-9
TGTGCCAGCAGTTTTAGAGACAGATCGGGCTACACCTTC | CASSFRDRSGYTF | - | TRBJ1-2 | - | TRBV27
TGTGCCAGCAGCTTAGCTGGAGCTAACTATGGCTACACCTTC | CASSLAGANYGYTF | - | TRBJ1-2 | - | TRBV7-2
TGCGCCAGCAGCCTCGGACAGGGAGTGGACGAGCAGTACTTC | CASSLGQGVDEQYF | - | TRBJ2-7 | TRBD1 | TRBV4-1
TGTGCCAGCAGCTTGGACCCCAGGGCGGCAGGGGCCAACGTCCTGACTTTC | CASSLDPRAAGANVLTF | - | TRBJ2-6 | - | TRBV5-6
TGTGCCAGCAGTGCAGGGGGTGCTGGAAACACCATATATTTT | CASSAGGAGNTIYF | - | TRBJ1-3 | TRBD1 | TRBV2
TGTGCCAGCAGCTCACCTACCCTGGGGCGGTCTGAAGCTTTCTTT | CASSSPTLGRSEAFF | - | TRBJ1-1 | - | TRBV7-9
TGTGCCAGCAGCAAAGCCGGGACAGGGCCCCACAAAAACATTCAGTACTTC | CASSKAGTGPHKNIQYF | - | TRBJ2-4 | - | TRBV21-1
TGTGCCAGCAGCTCGGCCGGGACTAGGGGTAATGAGCAGTTCTTC | CASSSAGTRGNEQFF | few | TRBJ2-1 | TRBD2 | TRBV7-2
TGTGCCAGCAGCTTAGAGTGGACAACCGGGGAGCTGTTTTTT | CASSLEWTTGELFF | - | TRBJ2-2 | - | TRBV11-2